These 27 T cell receptor beta chains originate from one sample sequenced in a study of shared clonotypes between healthy human individuals. Profiling relied on immunoSEQ multiplex PCR, and the TCRdb table lists in-frame clones only, not all of them. Among around 2.5 million clones listed, 93% were seen once. Source material: naive CD4+ T cells from PBMCs. Subset: CD45RA+ positively selected. The receptors shown here come from a man between 18 and 35 years old in good health. Some clones in this sample may be carry-over from other donors' samples.

The chain has TRBV28 and TRBJ2-4; D not resolved. CDR3 length: 17 amino acids. V lost 4 bases to trimming and J lost 1 base, with 17 bases between them. Germline-derived CDR1 and CDR2 are MDHEN and SYDVKM. CDR3: CASSWVSGDRAKNIQYF. CDR3 in DNA: TGTGCCAGCAGTTGGGTTAGTGGGGATCGGGCCAAAAACATTCAGTACTTC.

The chain combines TRBV29-1 with TRBJ2-7, with TRBD1 identical over 10 bases. After removal of 6 bases from V and 6 bases from J, the junction contained 11 bases not matched to a gene. The CDR3 contains 14 residues. Germline CDR1 and CDR2: SQVTM and ANQGSEA. CDR3 region: CSVLPGQGRSEQYF. The DNA for the CDR3 is TGCAGCGTATTGCCGGGACAGGGGAGGTCCGAGCAGTACTTC.

V usage is TRBV29-1 and J usage is TRBJ2-3; 8 bases agree with TRBD2. V trimming: 8 bases; J trimming: 3 bases; junction bases outside the gene matches: 7. Germline CDR1 reads SQVTM; CDR2 reads ANQGSEA. The CDR3 has 13 residues. The CDR3 nucleotides read TGCAGCTACTCGGGAGGGCCAACAGATACGCAGTATTTT. The encoded protein is CSYSGGPTDTQYF.

In its sample, this clone was seen a few times. Other DNA sequences in the same sample also yield this CDR3. The rearrangement links TRBV6-1 to TRBJ1-5; D ambiguous. The CDR3 spans 13 residues. CDR1 and CDR2 (germline): MNHNS, SASEGT. Trimming cost V 2 bases and J 2 bases, with 4 bases left between them. CDR3 DNA sequence: TGTGCCAGCAGTGAACGTGGCAATCAGCCCCAGCATTTT. Its translation is CASSERGNQPQHF.

The V and J genes are TRBV7-2 and TRBJ1-5; D may be TRBD1 (5 bases). The length of the CDR3 is 15 residues. V was trimmed by 1 base and J by 0 bases, leaving 7 bases between them. The V gene's germline CDR1 is SGHTA and CDR2 FQGNSA. The CDR3 reads CASSLGQISNQPQHF. In DNA, the CDR3 is TGTGCCAGCAGCTTAGGACAGATTAGCAATCAGCCCCAGCATTTT. Combining the CDR3 with reference TRBV7-2 and TRBJ1-5 gives the whole variable domain GAGVSQSPSNKVTEKGKDVELRCDPISGHTALYWYRQSLGQGLEFLIYFQGNSAPDKSGLPSDRFSAERTGGSVSTLTIQRTQQEDSAVYLCASSLGQISNQPQHFGDGTRLSIL.

The rearrangement uses TRBV14 and TRBJ2-1; a possible D gene is TRBD1 (6 bases). CDR1 is SGHDN and CDR2 is FVKESK in the germline V gene. The CDR3 extends over 16 amino acids. V was trimmed by 0 bases and J by 2 bases, leaving 11 bases between them. CDR3 region: CASSQDWGQTYNEQFF. The CDR3 DNA sequence: TGTGCCAGCAGCCAAGACTGGGGGCAGACCTACAATGAGCAGTTCTTC.

This rearrangement joins TRBV5-6 to TRBJ2-2; 8 bases fit TRBD2. The CDR3 contains 15 residues. In germline, CDR1 is SGHDT, CDR2 YYEEEE. The ends lost 4 bases at V and 5 bases at J; junction bases unmatched: 7. CDR3 sequence (DNA): TGTGCCAGCAGCCGGGGACTAGTCAGGACCGGGGAGCTGTTTTTT. It codes for CASSRGLVRTGELFF. The complete variable domain, with remaining parts taken from reference TRBV5-6 and TRBJ2-2, reads DAGVTQSPTHLIKTRGQQVTLRCSPKSGHDTVSWYQQALGQGPQFIFQYYEEEERQRGNFPDRFSGHQFPNYSSELNVNALLLGDSALYLCASSRGLVRTGELFFGEGSRLTVL.

This clone was seen only once. The rearrangement links TRBV14 to TRBJ2-1; TRBD2 agrees at 9 bases. Germline V gives CDR1 SGHDN, CDR2 FVKESK. The J segment lost 2 bases and the V segment lost 4 bases, leaving 6 bases of the junction unmatched. The CDR3 covers 16 residues. This chain's CDR3 is CASSPQTSGAYNEQFF. The CDR3 bases are TGTGCCAGCAGCCCTCAGACTAGCGGAGCCTACAATGAGCAGTTCTTC.

The chain recombines TRBV6-1 with TRBJ2-3; perhaps D is TRBD1 or TRBD2 (5 bases each). The CDR3 spans 15 residues. Germline CDR1 and CDR2: MNHNS and SASEGT. V was trimmed by 7 bases and J by 1 base, leaving 15 bases between them. The CDR3 here is CASTRPGHGTDTQYF. CDR3 bases: TGTGCCAGCACCCGTCCGGGGCATGGCACAGATACGCAGTATTTT.

This chain joins TRBV19 and TRBJ2-3, with D possibly called TRBD1 or TRBD2 (6 bases each). Between the trimmed V and J ends, which lost 5 bases and 4 bases, there was a span of 22 bases. The CDR3 contains 17 residues. The germline gives CDR1 LNHDA, CDR2 SQIVND (reference sequence). CDR3 in DNA: TGTGCCAGTAGTGTGGGAAGCGGGCTCAGGGGCGCAGATACGCAGTATTTT. Translation: CASSVGSGLRGADTQYF.

The chain joins TRBV6-5 to TRBJ2-5; D is possibly TRBD2 (7 bases). Germline V gene lookup returns CDR1 MNHEY and CDR2 SVGAGI. This CDR3 is 12 amino acids long. Trimming cost V 10 bases and J 5 bases, with 14 bases left between them. CDR3 region: CATRGAGETQYF. The CDR3 nucleotides read TGTGCCACCCGGGGGGCCGGGGAGACCCAGTACTTC.

With regard to this clone: This sample also contains other DNA sequences that code for the same CDR3. This chain uses TRBV5-1 with TRBJ2-5; D is unresolved. This CDR3 is 12 amino acids long. Germline values: CDR1 SGHRS, CDR2 YFSETQ. V was shortened by 1 base and J by 2 bases, with 3 bases between the two germline ends. The CDR3 DNA reads as TGCGCCAGCAGCTTGCCACAAGAGACCCAGTACTTC. This codes for CASSLPQETQYF.

This sequence joins TRBV6-6 and TRBJ2-1; 13 nucleotides match TRBD2. CDR1 and CDR2 from the germline V gene are MNHNY and SVGAGI (reference sequence). The ends lost 7 bases at V and 7 bases at J; junction bases unmatched: 10. This CDR3 has 16 amino acids. This CDR3 reads CASINLRLAGGNEQFF. The DNA for the CDR3 is TGTGCCAGCATTAACCTACGACTAGCGGGAGGAAATGAGCAGTTCTTC.

A word on this clone: The sample carries other DNA sequences with the same CDR3. V and J are TRBV2 and TRBJ2-1; D possibly corresponds to TRBD2 (6 bases). Trimming removed 5 bases at V and 2 bases at J, with 7 bases between. The CDR3 length is 13 residues. In germline, CDR1 is SNHLY, CDR2 FYNNEI. The CDR3 spells CASSWGAYNEQFF. CDR3 coding DNA: TGTGCCAGCAGTTGGGGGGCCTACAATGAGCAGTTCTTC. Full variable domain (rest looked up from reference TRBV2 and TRBJ2-1): EPEVTQTPSHQVTQMGQEVILRCVPISNHLYFYWYRQILGQKVEFLVSFYNNEISEKSEIFDDQFSVERPDGSNFTLKIRSTKLEDSAMYFCASSWGAYNEQFFGPGTRLTVL.

The V and J genes are TRBV6-5 and TRBJ2-7; 7 nucleotides line up with TRBD1. Germline CDR1 and CDR2: MNHEY and SVGAGI. Germline trimming cut 6 bases from V and 2 bases from J; bases unmatched to any gene: 4. This CDR3 contains 13 residues. The CDR3 reads CASRPGQTYEQYF. For the CDR3, the DNA is TGTGCCAGCAGACCGGGACAGACCTACGAGCAGTACTTC.

V gene TRBV19 combines with J gene TRBJ1-5; 9 nucleotides line up with TRBD1. Germline lookup yields CDR1 LNHDA and CDR2 SQIVND (reference sequence). Losses at the gene ends were 5 bases for V and 4 bases for J; bases not matched to a gene: 9. This CDR3 region has 16 residues. CDR3 region: CASSPTGQGMNQPQHF. The CDR3 DNA reads TGTGCCAGTAGTCCGACGGGACAGGGTATGAATCAGCCCCAGCATTTT.

This chain connects TRBV10-3 to TRBJ2-7; a weak D match, TRBD2 (5 bases). Per germline, CDR1 ENHRY and CDR2 SYGVKD. The CDR3 covers 16 residues. Trimming took 0 bases from V and 6 from J, leaving 18 bases between them. The CDR3 here is CAISESGPFSSGEQYF. The CDR3 DNA reads TGTGCCATCAGTGAGTCAGGGCCCTTTAGCAGCGGCGAGCAGTACTTC.

J is TRBJ2-7 and V is TRBV7-6; TRBD2 is a possible D gene (5 bases). V was cut by 1 base and J by 0 bases, with 10 bases left in between. The CDR3 loop spans 15 amino acids. The germline V gene encodes CDR1 SGHVS and CDR2 FNYEAQ. The CDR3 here is CASSLGRGSSYEQYF. CDR3 DNA sequence: TGTGCCAGCAGCTTAGGTCGTGGGAGCTCCTACGAGCAGTACTTC.

The rearrangement links TRBV11-3 to TRBJ2-7, with 7 bases lining up with TRBD1. The CDR3 is made up of 13 amino acids. J was trimmed by 5 bases and V by 4 bases; bases with no gene match: 5. Germline lookup yields CDR1 SGHNT and CDR2 YENEEA. The CDR3 DNA reads TGTGCCAGCAGCTCACGACAGGGAGACGAGCAGTACTTC. It translates to CASSSRQGDEQYF. The full variable domain, with the rest looked up from reference TRBV11-3 and TRBJ2-7, is EAGVVQSPRYKIIEKKQPVAFWCNPISGHNTLYWYLQNLGQGPELLIRYENEEAVDDSQLPKDRFSAERLKGVDSTLKIQPAELGDSAVYLCASSSRQGDEQYFGPGTRLTVT.

V and J are TRBV5-1 and TRBJ2-7, with TRBD1 matching over 7 bases. Trimming took 4 bases from V and 2 from J; bases not matched to a gene: 9. CDR3 length: 15 amino acids. The V gene's germline CDR1 is SGHRS and CDR2 YFSETQ. CDR3 nucleotides: TGCGCCAGCAGCCCGAGGGCAGGGGGAGCCTACGAGCAGTACTTC. Amino acids: CASSPRAGGAYEQYF. Combining the CDR3 with reference TRBV5-1 and TRBJ2-7 gives the whole variable domain KAGVTQTPRYLIKTRGQQVTLSCSPISGHRSVSWYQQTPGQGLQFLFEYFSETQRNKGNFPGRFSGRQFSNSRSEMNVSTLELGDSALYLCASSPRAGGAYEQYFGPGTRLTVT.

This clone was recorded only once. The chain carries TRBV10-3 and TRBJ2-7; 14 bases match TRBD2. This CDR3 has 17 amino acids. Trimming removed 3 bases from V and 3 bases from J; junction bases left unmatched: 7. In germline, CDR1 is ENHRY, CDR2 SYGVKD. This CDR3 is CAISDLGLAGEDYEQYF. The CDR3 DNA reads TGTGCCATCAGTGACTTGGGACTAGCGGGAGAAGACTACGAGCAGTACTTC.

The chain joins TRBV28 to TRBJ1-1; 9 bases fit TRBD1. This CDR3 has 16 amino acids. After removal of 6 bases from V and 1 base from J, the junction contained 9 bases not matched to a gene. Germline V gene lookup returns CDR1 MDHEN and CDR2 SYDVKM. The CDR3 bases are TGTGCCAGCAGATCTAATCCGGGACAGGGGAACACTGAAGCTTTCTTT. Amino acid sequence: CASRSNPGQGNTEAFF. Drawing the rest from reference TRBV28 and TRBJ1-1, the complete variable domain is DVKVTQSSRYLVKRTGEKVFLECVQDMDHENMFWYRQDPGLGLRLIYFSYDVKMKEKGDIPEGYSVSREKKERFSLILESASTNQTSMYLCASRSNPGQGNTEAFFGQGTRLTVV.

This clone showed up just once. One end of the junction fails to match germline, which may point to a read error. The chain joins TRBV6-1 to TRBJ2-5, with 8 bases aligning to TRBD2. Germline CDR1 MNHNS, CDR2 SASEGT. This CDR3 spans 12 amino acids. CDR3 amino acids: CASSEGGTRSHF. The CDR3 nucleotides read TGTGCCAGCAGTGAAGGTGGGACTAGGTCCCACTTC.

The genes are TRBV28 and TRBJ2-7; perhaps D is TRBD1 or TRBD2 (5 bases each). This CDR3 has 12 amino acids. Germline values: CDR1 MDHEN, CDR2 SYDVKM. Trimming cost V 8 bases and J 4 bases, with 12 bases left between them. CDR3 sequence: CASVSGRYEQYF. CDR3 coding DNA: TGTGCCAGCGTCTCAGGGAGATACGAGCAGTACTTC.

The CDR3 nucleotides are TGCGCCAGCAGCACTAGCGGGGGGTACAATGAGCAGTTCTTC. Amino acid sequence: CASSTSGGYNEQFF. The chain is built from TRBV10-1 and TRBJ2-1; 12 nucleotides line up with TRBD2. There are 14 residues in the CDR3. Germline-derived CDR1 and CDR2 are WNHNN and SYGVQD (reference sequence). V dropped 6 bases and J dropped 4; count of bases not matched to a gene: 1.

This clone showed up just once. The rearrangement links TRBV6-5 to TRBJ1-2; TRBD1 is a possible D gene (5 bases). Trimming took 10 bases from V and 6 from J, leaving 21 bases between them. The length of the CDR3 is 14 residues. CDR1 and CDR2 from the germline V gene are MNHEY and SVGAGI. CDR3 sequence reads: CATTPLQGRNGYTF. The CDR3 bases are TGTGCCACCACACCCCTCCAGGGTCGTAATGGCTACACCTTC.

J is TRBJ1-5 and V is TRBV4-1, with TRBD1 as a possible D gene (6 bases). The germline V gene has CDR1 MGHRA and CDR2 YSYEKL. This CDR3 comprises 16 residues. With 1 base removed from V and 3 bases from J, the gap between germline ends came to 13 bases. This CDR3 is CASSQVGGIYNQPQHF. DNA for the CDR3: TGCGCCAGCAGCCAAGTCGGGGGCATCTACAATCAGCCCCAGCATTTT.